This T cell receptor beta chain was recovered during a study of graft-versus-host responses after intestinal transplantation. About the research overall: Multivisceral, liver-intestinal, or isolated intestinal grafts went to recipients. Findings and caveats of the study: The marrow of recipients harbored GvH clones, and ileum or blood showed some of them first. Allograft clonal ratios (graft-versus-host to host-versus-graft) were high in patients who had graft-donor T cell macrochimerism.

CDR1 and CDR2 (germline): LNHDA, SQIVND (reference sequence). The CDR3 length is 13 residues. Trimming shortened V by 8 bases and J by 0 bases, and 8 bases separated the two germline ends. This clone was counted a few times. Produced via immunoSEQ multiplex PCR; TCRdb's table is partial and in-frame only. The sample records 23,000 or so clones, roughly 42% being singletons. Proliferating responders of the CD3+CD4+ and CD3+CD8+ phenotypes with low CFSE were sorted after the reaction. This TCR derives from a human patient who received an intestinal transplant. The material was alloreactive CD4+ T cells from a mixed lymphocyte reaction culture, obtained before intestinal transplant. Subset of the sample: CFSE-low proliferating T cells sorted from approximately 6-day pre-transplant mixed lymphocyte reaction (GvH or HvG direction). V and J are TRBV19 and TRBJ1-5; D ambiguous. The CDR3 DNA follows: TGTGCCAGTCGGTTCTATAGCAATCAGCCCCAGCATTTT. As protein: CASRFYSNQPQHF. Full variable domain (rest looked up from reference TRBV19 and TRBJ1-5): DGGITQSPKYLFRKEGQNVTLSCEQNLNHDAMYWYRQDPGQGLRLIYYSQIVNDFQKGDIAEGYSVSREKKESFPLTVTSAQKNPTAFYLCASRFYSNQPQHFGDGTRLSIL.